Given below is one TCR beta chain in context. What this receptor recognizes is not known. One base away there is no much larger clone; base qualities are not given. This record comes from a study of cytomegalovirus exposure and HLA in healthy donors (dated by TCRdb to the late 2010s). Regarding the research as a whole: An earlier analysis of a few hundred of the donors reported about 260 Gb of sequence data and around 100 million unique TCR beta sequences obtained from about 200 million T cells. In addition to the first cohort of 666 subjects, a separate validation cohort of some 120 different subjects was used. The later analysis used no new phenotypic data to find candidate immune exposures, relying instead on TCR beta sequences and their occurrence across donors. A later analysis re-examined previously published TCR beta repertoires from several hundred donors and added high-resolution HLA genotyping to investigate patterns of TCR occurrence. A handful of DR-DQ haplotypes were handled as single units for association and clustering because linkage in the cohort was strong. To decide whether each TCR beta V gene segment behaved as functional or pseudogenic, an earlier analysis of some 580 of the donors relied on high-throughput TCR beta sequencing. Of the roughly 400 genotyped donors, approximately 83% fell in the genetic ancestry cluster associated with self-reported Caucasian donors. Donor age, sex, ethnicity and CMV serostatus were collected together with the repertoire data. An early release covering about 600 HLA-typed donors comprised 250 to 350 gigabases of sequencing data and around 80 million unique TCR sequences. Across about 370 genotyped donors of the cohort, an average of approximately 240,000 unique TCR beta nucleotide sequences per donor were sequenced, and approximately 17% of those sequences were non-productive. The T cell repertoires of 550 to 850 subjects were profiled by immunosequencing and related to cytomegalovirus serostatus. Every repertoire in the discovery cohort had been generated on one and the same sequencing platform. Typing coverage differed by locus: A, B, C, DRB1 and DQB1 were typed in about 629-630 donors, DQA1 in 522, DPA1 in 606, and DPB1 in just under 490. HLA typing included class I and class II loci at four-digit resolution. To predict cytomegalovirus infection status, the study combined high-throughput TCR immunosequencing, statistical association of individual TCRs with disease status, and machine learning. The study was designed to test whether signatures of past pathogen exposure could be identified by cataloging public T cell receptors. A later genetic analysis used genome-wide SNP genotypes for about three fifths of the 666 donors, treating that subset as a discovery cohort.

Trimming removed 3 bases from V and 3 bases from J, leaving 18 bases between the germline ends. CDR1 and CDR2, looked up from the germline V gene, are MDHEN and SYDVKM. The CDR3 starts with the cysteine, ends with the phenylalanine, and has 18 residues. CDR3 DNA only is kept here, 54 bases in frame from base 1. Beyond this particular receptor, the publication reports: A further reported finding was that TCR beta sequences accurately predicted the HLA-A and HLA-B alleles for most subjects in the first cohort. Correlated functional status among segregating V segments might reflect linkage disequilibrium, but an unknown experimental factor could not be ruled out. The only immune exposure information available for the cohort was CMV serostatus. In this cohort, only TCR beta chains were sequenced, and detectable features were limited by the absence of alpha or paired-chain data. Several of the top co-occurrence clusters appeared to be linked to parvovirus B19, influenza, CMV and Epstein-Barr virus, according to a later analysis. Strong co-occurrence of HLA alleles, especially DR and DQ, made assigning TCR associations to individual alleles difficult. The presence/absence analyses assumed that sequencing depth was roughly uniform across donors, and that assumption may not be true. A later genetic analysis reported fewer N-insertions in productive TCRs among donors in an Asian-associated ancestry cluster than the roughly 690-donor mean. Some IMGT-functional V segments, including TRBV6-2 and TRBV6-3, could not be distinguished by the 87-base-pair reads and were therefore excluded. In both the original and validation cohorts, the classifier was reported to diagnose cytomegalovirus status with high specificity and sensitivity. Because counts were too low, roughly 18 rarely observed V segments, including chromosome 9 orphons, were left out of the earlier analysis of a few hundred of the donors. Specific HLA alleles were associated with 15,000 to 20,000 TCR beta sequences at a false discovery rate of 0.05 in a later analysis. V-gene and J-gene trimming of TCR beta chains was associated with a missense DCLRE1C variant in a later genetic analysis, and the association was replicated in an independent cohort. According to a later analysis, TCR association rates differed among HLA loci, with DRB1 alleles showing the most associated TCRs and HLA-C alleles showing the fewest. The authors suggested that the approach could potentially be generalized to other disease states and immunological phenotypes. Most CMV-associated TCR beta chains appeared to be HLA-restricted in a later analysis, and the HLA associations seemed to be driven largely by CMV exposure. Most TCR sequences were seen in very few donors, while some public TCRs were found in many individuals. Because HLA typing was missing for some donors at each locus, association tests included only the typed subset. A group of highly shared sequence variants was considered likely to be a technical artifact of the sequencing pipeline. A total of roughly 160 TCR beta chains were listed by the study as associated with cytomegalovirus. In a later analysis, HLA-associated TCR beta chains were found to be more clonally expanded and to have lower generation probabilities than equally common non-associated chains. In an earlier analysis of 450 to 750 of the donors, most TCR beta V segments appeared in productive rearrangements about 87% or about 30% of the time, broadly matching IMGT annotations. A few of the identified cytomegalovirus-associated TCR beta chains were confirmed in vitro to be specific for cytomegalovirus antigens.

The cohort was made up of 500 to 850 healthy bone marrow donors. At the time of sampling, all cohort members were nominally healthy, though unrecorded immune exposures were likely present. The donor was CMV seronegative and was included in the group of 352 seronegative cohort members. Each donor provided a peripheral blood sample, and peripheral blood mononuclear cells were used for TCR beta sequencing. The Qiagen DNeasy Blood Extraction Kit was used to extract genomic DNA from the blood cell samples. Library prep was done by the immunoSEQ multiplex PCR assay. For the multiplex PCR, a mixture combining 60 forward primers for TCR Vbeta segments and 13 reverse primers for TCR Jbeta segments was used. A multiplex PCR assay on genomic DNA amplified the CDR3 region of rearranged TCR beta genes. The amplified TCR beta libraries were sequenced on the Illumina HiSeq System as 87-base-pair reads. Processing in the source paper ran as follows. A later analysis counted about 80 million unique TCR beta chains across the 700 or so repertoires, and approximately 11 million of these chains were shared by at least two donors. A nearest-neighbor algorithm error-corrected the raw reads and collapsed the reads into unique sequences, merging closely related sequences to remove PCR and sequencing errors. Alignment of CDR3 sequences to IMGT reference sequences was used to assign V, D and J gene segments. Each retained sequence needed at least a six-nucleotide match to both a V gene segment and a J gene segment. Rearrangements were called productive when the CDR3 lacked stop codons and stayed in frame with V and J; all others were non-productive. CDR3 was defined by IMGT convention, running from the second conserved V-encoded cysteine to the conserved J-encoded phenylalanine. Sequences without an unambiguous match to a single V gene segment were excluded from the earlier analysis of almost 600 of the donors. An earlier analysis of over 450 of the donors classified V segments as functional when productive rearrangements were above 56.7% and as segregating when the standard deviation between donors was above 5%. A statistical classification framework was developed to diagnose cytomegalovirus status using the catalog of TCR beta chain sequences. In a later analysis, V and J genes were assigned by comparing TCR nucleotide sequences against IMGT/GENE-DB human TR gene sequences. A later analysis assigned CDR3 sequences and most-parsimonious VDJ recombination scenarios with the TCRdist pipeline. In a later analysis, each TCR beta chain was defined by its CDR3 amino acid sequence together with its V-gene family, and reads lacking a unique V-gene family were excluded. To address suspected cross-contamination and a sequencing artifact, a later analysis removed around 590 highly shared, low-generation-probability nucleotide sequences. A later analysis calculated a clonal expansion index for each public chain from normalized within-repertoire ranks of inferred template counts. Generation probabilities in a later analysis came from a VDJ recombination model fitted to out-of-frame rearrangements, and those results were checked against IGoR. A later analysis scored TCR-TCR, TCR-HLA and TCR-CMV co-occurrence with hypergeometric tests, applying a repertoire-size bias correction to TCR pairs. In a later analysis, false discovery rates were estimated by permuting HLA or CMV assignments 20 times. In a later analysis, co-occurring TCRs were grouped using DBSCAN, with TCRdist sequence similarity added in when clustering inside HLA-allele-positive subsets. Repertoires with fewer than 30,000 or more than 120,000 public chains were left out of co-occurrence clustering, as were about five repertoires with anomalous nucleotide sharing. The source is immuneACCESS, and TCRdb retained only in-frame sequences with V and J called. Part of the clones is not carried over; for the studies checked, unresolved V genes explain less than half of this, and the remainder is unexplained. The V and J calls and clone size were taken over from that table, and D and trimming were inferred from the DNA. This sample is represented by roughly 180,000 clones; more than 80% of them were singletons. The ten largest clones capture over 0.65% of the sample.

This sequence originates from a woman aged 18-35 years in good health and CMV-seronegative. The V gene is TRBV28 and the J gene is TRBJ2-6; matching of 6 bases hints at TRBD1 as the D gene. Sequenced input: PBMCs. The bases read TGTGCCAGCAGTTTTCAGGGTGCAGGGGAAGGTGGGGCCAACGTCCTGACTTTC. This is translated as CASSFQGAGEGGANVLTF.